The entry below describes one T cell receptor (beta chain). The sample is drawn from a study of blood T cell repertoires in COVID-19. Study-wide background: PBMCs, B-cell-depleted T cells, or T cells were the source of the cDNA or gDNA that made up the material.

How the authors handled the data: How many nucleated cells were present was estimated from reference gene primer amplification. Using immunoSEQ multiplex PCR, the repertoire was profiled, and TCRdb retains in-frame clones only, with some absent. V and J calls and clone size come straight from that table; D and trimming were deduced from the DNA. Found here are a few hundred thousand clones, roughly nine tenths of them singletons; the top ten hold 6.2%. V was trimmed by 3 bases and J by 10 bases, leaving 13 bases between them. Germline V CDR1 and CDR2: SGHAT, FQNNGV. The CDR3 has 14 residues. The chain links TRBV11-2 to TRBJ1-6; no clear D gene. Sequenced: peripheral blood. This clonotype was sampled from a man in his sixties with acute or convalescent COVID-19. CDR3 in amino acids: CASSLLAGSSPLHF. The CDR3 DNA follows: TGTGCCAGCAGCTTGCTGGCAGGAAGCTCACCCCTCCACTTT.